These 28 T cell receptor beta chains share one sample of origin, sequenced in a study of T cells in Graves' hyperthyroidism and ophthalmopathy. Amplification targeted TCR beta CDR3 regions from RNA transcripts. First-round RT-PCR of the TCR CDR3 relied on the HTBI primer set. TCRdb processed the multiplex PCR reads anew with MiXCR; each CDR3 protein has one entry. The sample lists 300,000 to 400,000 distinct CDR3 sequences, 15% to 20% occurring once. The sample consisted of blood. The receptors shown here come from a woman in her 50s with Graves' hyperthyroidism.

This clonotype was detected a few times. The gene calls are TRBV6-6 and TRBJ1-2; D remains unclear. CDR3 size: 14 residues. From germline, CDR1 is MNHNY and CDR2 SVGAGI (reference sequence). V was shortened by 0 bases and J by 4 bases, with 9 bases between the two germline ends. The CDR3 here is CASSYSEGSYGYTF. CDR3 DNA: TGTGCCAGCAGTTACTCGGAGGGTAGCTATGGCTACACCTTC.

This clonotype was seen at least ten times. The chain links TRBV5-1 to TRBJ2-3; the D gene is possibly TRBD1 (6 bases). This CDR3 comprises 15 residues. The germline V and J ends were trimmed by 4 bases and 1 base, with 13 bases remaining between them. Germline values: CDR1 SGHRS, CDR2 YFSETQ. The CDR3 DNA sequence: TGCGCCAGCAGCGATCCGACAGGTGGCACAGATACGCAGTATTTT. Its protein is CASSDPTGGTDTQYF.

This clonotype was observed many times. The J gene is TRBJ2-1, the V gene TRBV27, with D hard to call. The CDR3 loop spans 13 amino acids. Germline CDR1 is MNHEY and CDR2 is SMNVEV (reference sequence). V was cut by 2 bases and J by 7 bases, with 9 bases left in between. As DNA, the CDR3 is TGTGCCAGCAGTTTACGCCTGGGGAATGAGCAGTTCTTC. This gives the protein CASSLRLGNEQFF.

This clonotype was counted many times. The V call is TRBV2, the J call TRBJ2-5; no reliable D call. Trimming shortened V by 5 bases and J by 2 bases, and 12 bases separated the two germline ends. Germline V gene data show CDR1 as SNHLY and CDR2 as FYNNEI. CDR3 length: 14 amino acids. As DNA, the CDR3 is TGTGCCAGCAGTAGAGGCAGCACACAAGAGACCCAGTACTTC. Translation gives CASSRGSTQETQYF.

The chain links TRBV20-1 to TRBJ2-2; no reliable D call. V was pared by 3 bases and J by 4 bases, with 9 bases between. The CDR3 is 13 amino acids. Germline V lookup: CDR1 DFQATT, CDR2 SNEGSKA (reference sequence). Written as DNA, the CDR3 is TGCAGTGCTAGTTACGGCCGCACCGGGGAGCTGTTTTTT. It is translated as CSASYGRTGELFF.

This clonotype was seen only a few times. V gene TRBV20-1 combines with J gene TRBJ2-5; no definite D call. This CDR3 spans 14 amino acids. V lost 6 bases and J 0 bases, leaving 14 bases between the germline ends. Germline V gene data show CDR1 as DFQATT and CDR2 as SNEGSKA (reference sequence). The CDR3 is CSAADTQYQETQYF. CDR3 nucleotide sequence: TGCAGTGCCGCCGACACCCAGTACCAAGAGACCCAGTACTTC.

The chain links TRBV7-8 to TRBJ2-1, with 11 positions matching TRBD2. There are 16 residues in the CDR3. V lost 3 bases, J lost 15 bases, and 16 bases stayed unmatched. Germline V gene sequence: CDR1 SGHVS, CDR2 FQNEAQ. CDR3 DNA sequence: TGTGCCAGCAGCTTCTCCCTTAGCGGGGGGGCAATAGATGGGTTCTTC. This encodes CASSFSLSGGAIDGFF.

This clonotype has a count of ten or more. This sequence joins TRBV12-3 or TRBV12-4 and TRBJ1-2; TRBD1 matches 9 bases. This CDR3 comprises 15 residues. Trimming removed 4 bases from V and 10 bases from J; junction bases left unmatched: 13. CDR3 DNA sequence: TGTGCCAGCAGTTCGGTCCGGGACAGGGATGAGGACTACACCTTC. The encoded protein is CASSSVRDRDEDYTF.

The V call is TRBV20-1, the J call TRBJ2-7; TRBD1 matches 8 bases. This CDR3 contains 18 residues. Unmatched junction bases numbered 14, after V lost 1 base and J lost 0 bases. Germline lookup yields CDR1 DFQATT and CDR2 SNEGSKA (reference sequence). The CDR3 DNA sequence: TGCAGTGCTAGAGGTGAAACAGGGGGGCGAGACCCCTCCTACGAGCAGTACTTC. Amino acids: CSARGETGGRDPSYEQYF.

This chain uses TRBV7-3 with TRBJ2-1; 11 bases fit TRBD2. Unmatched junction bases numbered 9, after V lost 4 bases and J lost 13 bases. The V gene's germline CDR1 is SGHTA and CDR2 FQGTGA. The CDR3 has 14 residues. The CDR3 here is CASSSRGSGGGQFF. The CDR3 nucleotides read TGTGCCAGCAGCTCCCGTGGTAGCGGGGGGGGCCAGTTCTTC.

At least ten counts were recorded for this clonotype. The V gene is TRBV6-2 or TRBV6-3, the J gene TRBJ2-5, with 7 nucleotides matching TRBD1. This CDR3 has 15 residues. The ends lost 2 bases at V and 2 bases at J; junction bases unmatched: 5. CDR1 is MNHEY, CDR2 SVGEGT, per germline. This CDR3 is CASSYPTGLQETQYF. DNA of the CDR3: TGTGCCAGCAGTTACCCGACAGGGCTGCAAGAGACCCAGTACTTC.

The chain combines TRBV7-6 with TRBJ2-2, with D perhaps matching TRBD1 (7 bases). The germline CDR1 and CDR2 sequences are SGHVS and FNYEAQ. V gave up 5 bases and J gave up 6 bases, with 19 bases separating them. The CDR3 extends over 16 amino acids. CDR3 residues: CASSREEGAGAGELFF. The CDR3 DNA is TGTGCCAGCAGCCGTGAGGAGGGGGCTGGTGCCGGGGAGCTGTTTTTT.

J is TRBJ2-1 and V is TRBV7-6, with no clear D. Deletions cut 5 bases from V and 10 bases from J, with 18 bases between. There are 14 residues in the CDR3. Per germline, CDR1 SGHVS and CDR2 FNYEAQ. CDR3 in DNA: TGTGCCAGCAGCCCCCTCGATTATGGCGAGGAGCAGTTCTTC. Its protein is CASSPLDYGEEQFF.

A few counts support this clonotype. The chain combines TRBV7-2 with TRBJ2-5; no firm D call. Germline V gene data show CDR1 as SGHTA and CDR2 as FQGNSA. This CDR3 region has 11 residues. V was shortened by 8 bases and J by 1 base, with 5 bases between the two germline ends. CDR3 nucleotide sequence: TGTGCCAGCGGATTCCAAGAGACCCAGTACTTC. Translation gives CASGFQETQYF.

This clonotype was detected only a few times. CDR3 in amino acids: CASSGGQGDTGELFF. In DNA, the CDR3 is TGTGCCAGCAGCGGGGGACAGGGGGACACCGGGGAGCTGTTTTTT. The V and J genes are TRBV9 and TRBJ2-2; 11 nucleotides agree with TRBD1. The CDR3 loop spans 15 amino acids. Looked up from germline, CDR1 is SGDLS and CDR2 is YYNGEE. Unmatched junction bases numbered 1, after V lost 3 bases and J lost 3 bases. The variable domain in full, completed from reference TRBV9 and TRBJ2-2, reads DSGVTQTPKHLITATGQRVTLRCSPRSGDLSVYWYQQSLDQGLQFLIQYYNGEERAKGNILERFSAQQFPDLHSELNLSSLELGDSALYFCASSGGQGDTGELFFGEGSRLTVL.

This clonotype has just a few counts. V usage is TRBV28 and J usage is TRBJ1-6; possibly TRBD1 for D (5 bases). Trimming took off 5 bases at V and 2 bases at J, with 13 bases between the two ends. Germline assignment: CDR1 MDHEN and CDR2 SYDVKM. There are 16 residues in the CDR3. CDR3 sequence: CASSPISGAYNSPLHF. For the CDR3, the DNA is TGTGCCAGCAGTCCCATTTCGGGGGCCTATAATTCACCCCTCCACTTT.

The CDR3 sequence: CASSLKGQGNQPQHF. The CDR3 nucleotides are TGTGCCAGCAGCCTAAAAGGACAGGGCAATCAGCCCCAGCATTTT. The V and J genes are TRBV4-2 and TRBJ1-5, with TRBD1 identical over 7 bases. Germline V gene lookup returns CDR1 LGHNA and CDR2 YNFKEQ. With 4 bases clipped from V and 2 bases from J, the junction kept 5 bases outside the gene matches. This CDR3 contains 15 residues.

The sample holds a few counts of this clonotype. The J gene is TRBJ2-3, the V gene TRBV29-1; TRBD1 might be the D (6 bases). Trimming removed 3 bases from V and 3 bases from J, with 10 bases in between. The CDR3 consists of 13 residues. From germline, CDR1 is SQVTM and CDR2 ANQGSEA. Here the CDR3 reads CSVERGQTDTQYF. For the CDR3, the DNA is TGCAGCGTTGAGAGGGGACAAACAGATACGCAGTATTTT.

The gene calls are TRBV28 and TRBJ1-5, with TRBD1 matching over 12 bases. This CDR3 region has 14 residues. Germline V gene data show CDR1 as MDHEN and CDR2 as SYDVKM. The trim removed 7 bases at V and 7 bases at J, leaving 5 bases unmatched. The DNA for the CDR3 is TGTGCCAGCACCTTCGGGACAGGGGGCCAGCCCCAGCATTTT. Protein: CASTFGTGGQPQHF.

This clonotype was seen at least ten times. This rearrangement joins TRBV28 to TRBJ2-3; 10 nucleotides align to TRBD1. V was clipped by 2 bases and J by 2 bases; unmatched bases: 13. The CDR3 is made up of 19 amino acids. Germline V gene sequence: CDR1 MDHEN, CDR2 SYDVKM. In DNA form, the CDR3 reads TGTGCCAGCAGTTTAGGGGACAGGGGTCCCCCTCTATTCACAGATACGCAGTATTTT. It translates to CASSLGDRGPPLFTDTQYF.

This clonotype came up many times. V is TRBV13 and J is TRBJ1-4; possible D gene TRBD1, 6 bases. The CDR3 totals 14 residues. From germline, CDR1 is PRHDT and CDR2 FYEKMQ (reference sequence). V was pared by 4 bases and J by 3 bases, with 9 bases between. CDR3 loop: CASSYGQSNEKLFF. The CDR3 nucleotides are TGTGCCAGCAGCTACGGACAGTCTAATGAAAAACTGTTTTTT.

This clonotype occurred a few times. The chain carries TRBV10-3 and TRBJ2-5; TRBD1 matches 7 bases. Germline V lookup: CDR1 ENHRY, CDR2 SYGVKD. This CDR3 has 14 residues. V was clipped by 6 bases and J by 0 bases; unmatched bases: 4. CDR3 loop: CAISVGTDQETQYF. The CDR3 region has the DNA TGTGCCATCAGCGTCGGGACAGACCAAGAGACCCAGTACTTC.

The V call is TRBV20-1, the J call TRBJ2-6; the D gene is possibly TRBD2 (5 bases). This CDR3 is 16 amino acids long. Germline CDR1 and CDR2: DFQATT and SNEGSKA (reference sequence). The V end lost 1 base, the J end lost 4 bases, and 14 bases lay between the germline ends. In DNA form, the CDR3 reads TGCAGTGCTAGAGGCGGAGGTGTCTCCGGGGCCAACGTCCTGACTTTC. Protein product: CSARGGGVSGANVLTF.

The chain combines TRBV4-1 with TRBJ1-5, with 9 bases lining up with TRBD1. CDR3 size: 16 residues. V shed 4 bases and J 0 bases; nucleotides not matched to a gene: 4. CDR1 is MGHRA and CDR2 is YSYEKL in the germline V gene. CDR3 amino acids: CASSPGTGSSNQPQHF. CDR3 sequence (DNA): TGCGCCAGCAGCCCCGGGACAGGGTCTAGCAATCAGCCCCAGCATTTT.

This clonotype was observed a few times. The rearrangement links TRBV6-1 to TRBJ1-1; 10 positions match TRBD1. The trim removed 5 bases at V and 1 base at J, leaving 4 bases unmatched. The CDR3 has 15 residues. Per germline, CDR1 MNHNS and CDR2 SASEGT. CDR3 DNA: TGTGCCAGCAGTCCCGGGGACAGGGGGAACACTGAAGCTTTCTTT. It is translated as CASSPGDRGNTEAFF.

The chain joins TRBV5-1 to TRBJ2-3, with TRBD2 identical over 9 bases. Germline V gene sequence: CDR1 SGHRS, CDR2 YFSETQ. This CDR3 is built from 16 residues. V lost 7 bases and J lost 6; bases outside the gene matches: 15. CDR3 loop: CASGRLAGGRGDTQYF. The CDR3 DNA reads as TGCGCCAGCGGCCGTCTGGCGGGGGGGCGAGGGGATACGCAGTATTTT.

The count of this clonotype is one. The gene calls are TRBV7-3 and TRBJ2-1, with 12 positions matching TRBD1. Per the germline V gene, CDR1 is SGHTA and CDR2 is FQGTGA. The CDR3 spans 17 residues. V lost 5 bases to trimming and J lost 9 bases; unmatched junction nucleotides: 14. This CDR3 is CASSLRGQGARSSEQFF. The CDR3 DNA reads TGTGCCAGCAGCCTCCGGGGACAGGGGGCGCGATCAAGTGAGCAGTTCTTC.

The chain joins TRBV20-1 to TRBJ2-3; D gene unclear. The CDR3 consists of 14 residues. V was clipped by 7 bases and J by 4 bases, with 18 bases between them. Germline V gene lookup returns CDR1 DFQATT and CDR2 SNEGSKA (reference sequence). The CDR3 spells CSGLVAFGPDTQYF. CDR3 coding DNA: TGCAGTGGCTTGGTAGCCTTCGGCCCAGATACGCAGTATTTT.